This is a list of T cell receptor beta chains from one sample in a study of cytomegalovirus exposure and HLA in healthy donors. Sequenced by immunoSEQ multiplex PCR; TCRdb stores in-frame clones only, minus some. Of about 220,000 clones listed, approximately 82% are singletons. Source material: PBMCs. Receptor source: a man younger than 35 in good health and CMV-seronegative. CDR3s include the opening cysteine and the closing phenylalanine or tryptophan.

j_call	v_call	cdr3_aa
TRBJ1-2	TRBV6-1	CASSPRTGTDGYTF
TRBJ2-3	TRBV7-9	CASSFSGVSTDTQYF
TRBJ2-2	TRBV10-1	CASSDLYTGELFF
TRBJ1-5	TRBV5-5	CASSSLLPGQPQHF
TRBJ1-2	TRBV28	CASSLTANYGYTF
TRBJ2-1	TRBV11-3	CASSDGLAGGHNEQFF
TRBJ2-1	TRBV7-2	CASSFTSGKQFF
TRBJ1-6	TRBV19	CATGGSYNSPLHF
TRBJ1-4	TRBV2	CASRRLQRVVSF
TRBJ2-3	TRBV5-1	CASSSGQGDWCTQYF
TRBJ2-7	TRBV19	CASSMTSFVEQYF
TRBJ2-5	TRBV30	CAWGGQGETQYF
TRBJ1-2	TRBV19	CASSMYRVYGYTF
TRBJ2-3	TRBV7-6	CASSSASGDTQYF
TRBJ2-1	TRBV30	CAWSIGGSGRSEQFF
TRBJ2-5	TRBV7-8	CASSPIAGGPETQYF
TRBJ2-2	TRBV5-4	CASSLLSGELFF
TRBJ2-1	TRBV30	CAGEAGDRVLQFF
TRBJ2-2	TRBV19	CASSILRDRSPGWRTGELFF
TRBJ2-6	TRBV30	CAWRRKDPAGGAFSSGANVLTF
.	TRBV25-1	CASSGQGAIYEQYF
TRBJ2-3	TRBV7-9	CASSLVGSVGLEITDTQYF
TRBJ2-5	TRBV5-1	CASSRRDRLRQYF
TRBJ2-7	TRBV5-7	CASSYRQGPREQYF
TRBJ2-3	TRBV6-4	CASSARASLAGFTDTQYF
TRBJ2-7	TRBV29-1	CSVGPSGAYEQYF
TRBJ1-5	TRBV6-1	CASSEASNQPQHF
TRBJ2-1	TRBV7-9	CASSLLAGGKEQFF
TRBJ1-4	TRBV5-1	CASSIDSATNEKLFF
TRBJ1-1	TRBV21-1	CASPERQGVTEAFF
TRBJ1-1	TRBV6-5	CASSPLGRQNTEAFF
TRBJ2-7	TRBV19	CASSRRAWADGDYEQYF
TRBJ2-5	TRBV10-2	CASSPPQREGQETQYF
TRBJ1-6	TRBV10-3	CAISESLQGANNSPLHF
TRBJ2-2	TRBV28	CASSFLDRELIGELFF
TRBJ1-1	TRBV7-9	CASSLTPTQAAFF
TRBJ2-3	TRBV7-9	CASSATAGGPGTQYF
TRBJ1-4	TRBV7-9	CASSPGQGTNEKLFF
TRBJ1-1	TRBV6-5	CASNPQGINTEAFF
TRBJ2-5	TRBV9	CASSVAGTGVETQYF
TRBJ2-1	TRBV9	CASSGHSGQGYNEQFF
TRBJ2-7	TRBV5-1	CASSPRTSGRYEQYF
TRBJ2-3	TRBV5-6	CASSLAYGGMSTDTQYF